The 29 T cell receptor beta chains in this list originate from one sample, sequenced in a study of T-cell memory formation after mild COVID-19. TCRdb fed the 5' RACE reads into MiXCR, producing one record per CDR3 protein. The data contain hundreds of thousands of distinct CDR3 sequences, less than 25% of them seen just once; the ten biggest clones take up approximately 8.4%. Sequenced sample: PBMCs or a T cell subset sorted from them (not recorded which). These TCRs come from an adult woman who had mild COVID-19 (a few samples of this study predate the infection). Cell type and time point are not known.

This clonotype was counted between two and nine times. The chain is built from TRBV27 and TRBJ1-6; no firm D call. V was clipped by 3 bases and J by 7 bases, with 4 bases between them. The CDR3 has 12 residues. Looked up from germline, CDR1 is MNHEY and CDR2 is SMNVEV (reference sequence). The CDR3 loop reads CASSFVNSPLHF. DNA of the CDR3: TGTGCCAGCAGTTTCGTCAATTCACCCCTCCACTTT.

This rearrangement joins TRBV27 to TRBJ1-5, with TRBD1 as a possible D gene (5 bases). The germline V gene encodes CDR1 MNHEY and CDR2 SMNVEV (reference sequence). The CDR3 is 14 residues long. V gave up 2 bases and J gave up 4 bases, with 9 bases separating them. This chain's CDR3 is CASSLPGRNQPQHF. For the CDR3, the DNA is TGTGCCAGCAGTTTACCGGGACGGAATCAGCCCCAGCATTTT.

The chain has TRBV6-5 and TRBJ2-5; 14 nucleotides line up with TRBD2. Germline V gene lookup returns CDR1 MNHEY and CDR2 SVGAGI. CDR3 size: 17 residues. V lost 4 bases to trimming and J lost 7 bases; unmatched junction nucleotides: 11. DNA of the CDR3: TGTGCCAGCAGTTTGACTTCGACTAGCGGGAGGGCTACGACCCAGTACTTC. The encoded protein is CASSLTSTSGRATTQYF.

This clonotype was seen a handful of times. The genes are TRBV20-1 and TRBJ2-2, with D perhaps assigned TRBD1 or TRBD2 (5 bases each). The CDR3 is 15 residues long. V was shortened by 4 bases and J by 0 bases, with 12 bases between the two germline ends. Germline-derived CDR1 and CDR2 are DFQATT and SNEGSKA (reference sequence). CDR3 amino acids: CSAIPGRSNTGELFF. DNA of the CDR3: TGCAGTGCTATCCCGGGACGGTCGAACACCGGGGAGCTGTTTTTT.

In its sample, this clonotype was seen a few times. The V and J genes are TRBV19 and TRBJ1-1; TRBD1 aligns across 7 bases. The CDR3 extends over 16 amino acids. J was trimmed by 5 bases and V by 3 bases; bases with no gene match: 12. Looked up from germline, CDR1 is LNHDA and CDR2 is SQIVND (reference sequence). CDR3 sequence (DNA): TGTGCCAGTAGTATCGGGCCAGGGGGTTGGGTAACTGAAGCTTTCTTT. Amino acid sequence: CASSIGPGGWVTEAFF.

This clonotype was recorded a few times. This rearrangement joins TRBV10-3 to TRBJ2-3; tentatively, D is TRBD1 (5 bases). Germline V gene sequence: CDR1 ENHRY, CDR2 SYGVKD. This CDR3 has 14 amino acids. V was trimmed by 3 bases and J by 0 bases, leaving 7 bases between them. The CDR3 DNA reads TGTGCCATCAGTGATCAGGGTAGCACAGATACGCAGTATTTT. Protein: CAISDQGSTDTQYF.

This clonotype was recorded a few times. The V gene is TRBV4-2, the J gene TRBJ2-1, with TRBD2 identical over 9 bases. CDR1 LGHNA and CDR2 YNFKEQ come from the germline V gene. Trimming took 0 bases from V and 3 from J; bases not matched to a gene: 3. The CDR3 spans 16 residues. The CDR3 region is CASSQDPSGDYNEQFF. The CDR3 DNA reads TGTGCCAGCAGCCAAGATCCTAGCGGGGACTACAATGAGCAGTTCTTC.

The V call is TRBV20-1, the J call TRBJ2-3; D possibly corresponds to TRBD2 (6 bases). Germline V gene data show CDR1 as DFQATT and CDR2 as SNEGSKA (reference sequence). There are 13 residues in the CDR3. Between the trimmed V and J ends, which lost 3 bases and 2 bases, there was a span of 9 bases. CDR3 bases: TGCAGTGCTAGCATGGGACTCACAGATACGCAGTATTTT. This sequence encodes CSASMGLTDTQYF.

This clonotype has more than one count but fewer than ten. V gene TRBV15 combines with J gene TRBJ1-3; D gene unclear. Germline V gene data show CDR1 as LNHNV and CDR2 as YYDKDF (reference sequence). This CDR3 region has 13 residues. Deletions cut 9 bases from V and 4 bases from J, with 13 bases between. This CDR3 is CATRPGGGNTIYF. The CDR3, as DNA: TGTGCCACGCGACCAGGCGGAGGAAACACCATATATTTT.

This clonotype was seen more than once but under ten times. The chain joins TRBV12-3 or TRBV12-4 to TRBJ1-2; 7 positions match TRBD1. This CDR3 is built from 14 residues. The V gene end was trimmed by 6 bases and the J gene end by 8 bases; junction bases not matched to a gene: 12. The CDR3 DNA follows: TGTGCCAGCAGAGTGAGACAGGGCCTTTCGGGCTACACCTTC. Its protein product is CASRVRQGLSGYTF.

This clonotype showed up just a few times. This chain uses TRBV7-2 with TRBJ1-6, with D perhaps matching TRBD1 (6 bases). Germline V lookup: CDR1 SGHTA, CDR2 FQGNSA. This CDR3 is built from 17 residues. V was pared by 4 bases and J by 6 bases, with 19 bases between. The CDR3 sequence is CASSSYPLTGTNSPLHF. CDR3 bases: TGTGCCAGCAGCTCCTATCCCCTGACAGGAACTAATTCACCCCTCCACTTT. Full variable domain (remainder filled in from reference TRBV7-2 and TRBJ1-6): GAGVSQSPSNKVTEKGKDVELRCDPISGHTALYWYRQSLGQGLEFLIYFQGNSAPDKSGLPSDRFSAERTGGSVSTLTIQRTQQEDSAVYLCASSSYPLTGTNSPLHFGNGTRLTVT.

The chain links TRBV7-9 to TRBJ2-1; D unresolved. Trimming left V 3 bases short and J 6 bases short, with 12 bases between. Germline values: CDR1 SEHNR, CDR2 FQNEAQ (reference sequence). CDR3 size: 14 residues. The CDR3, as DNA: TGTGCCAGCAGCTTGTTATTCGGGTTCAATGAGCAGTTCTTC. Its translation is CASSLLFGFNEQFF. The full variable domain, with the rest looked up from reference TRBV7-9 and TRBJ2-1, is DTGVSQNPRHKITKRGQNVTFRCDPISEHNRLYWYRQTLGQGPEFLTYFQNEAQLEKSRLLSDRFSAERPKGSFSTLEIQRTEQGDSAMYLCASSLLFGFNEQFFGPGTRLTVL.

The chain employs TRBV6-5 and TRBJ1-1; D might be TRBD1 (6 bases). Germline loops: CDR1 MNHEY, CDR2 SVGAGI. The CDR3 contains 12 residues. Trimming stripped 6 bases from V and 5 bases from J, with 10 bases between. Written as DNA, the CDR3 is TGTGCCAGCAGGGACCAGGGGACTGAAGCTTTCTTT. Translating gives CASRDQGTEAFF.

Many counts were recorded for this clonotype. This rearrangement joins TRBV7-9 to TRBJ1-1, with D unclear. Germline loops: CDR1 SEHNR, CDR2 FQNEAQ (reference sequence). Trimming pared 6 bases from V and 1 base from J, leaving 3 bases between. The CDR3 extends over 11 amino acids. In nucleotides, the CDR3 is TGTGCCAGCAGAGGGAACACTGAAGCTTTCTTT. Its protein is CASRGNTEAFF.

The CDR3 spells CASSEWGSYGYTF. CDR3 nucleotides: TGTGCCAGCAGTGAATGGGGCAGCTATGGCTACACCTTC. The chain links TRBV2 to TRBJ1-2; D may be TRBD1 (5 bases). This CDR3 is built from 13 residues. V lost 2 bases and J lost 4, with 8 bases in between. Germline V gene lookup returns CDR1 SNHLY and CDR2 FYNNEI. Full variable domain (missing parts from reference TRBV2 and TRBJ1-2): EPEVTQTPSHQVTQMGQEVILRCVPISNHLYFYWYRQILGQKVEFLVSFYNNEISEKSEIFDDQFSVERPDGSNFTLKIRSTKLEDSAMYFCASSEWGSYGYTFGSGTRLTVV.

Only a few counts were recorded for this clonotype. The chain has TRBV5-4 and TRBJ2-3; 11 nucleotides line up with TRBD2. There are 15 residues in the CDR3. The V and J ends lost 4 bases and 6 bases, in that order; junction bases with no gene match: 7. The germline V gene encodes CDR1 SGHNT and CDR2 YYREEE (reference sequence). Here the CDR3 DNA reads TGTGCCAGCAGCCCGGTGCCTAGCGGGGGGGATACGCAGTATTTT. It is translated as CASSPVPSGGDTQYF.

The table lists this clonotype with a few counts. The chain is built from TRBV30 and TRBJ2-4; no firm D call. Trimming cost V 5 bases and J 0 bases, with 11 bases left between them. Germline V gives CDR1 GTSNPN, CDR2 SVGIG (reference sequence). The CDR3 is 14 amino acids. This CDR3 is CAWARILAKNIQYF. CDR3 nucleotides: TGTGCCTGGGCTCGAATTCTAGCCAAAAACATTCAGTACTTC.

Notes on this clonotype: No conserved phenylalanine or tryptophan is present at the end of the CDR3, so a read error is the likely explanation. It is unclear where the CDR3 begins or ends on the DNA, so no DNA is shown, and the CDR3 is as TCRdb lists it. The chain recombines TRBV23-1 with TRBJ2-3; TRBD1 reflects the table's D call only, with no check against the DNA. TRBV23-1 is an ORF; its function is uncertain. The CDR3 comprises 9 residues, both ends counted. The chain's CDR3 is CASSLKTGP.

The chain couples TRBV7-9 to TRBJ2-3; weak D call: TRBD2 (6 bases). The CDR3 is 14 amino acids. Germline V lookup: CDR1 SEHNR, CDR2 FQNEAQ (reference sequence). Trimming cost V 4 bases and J 1 base, with 9 bases left between them. The CDR3 DNA follows: TGTGCCAGCAGCTCCATAGCGGGCACAGATACGCAGTATTTT. Amino acids: CASSSIAGTDTQYF.

The V call is TRBV19, the J call TRBJ1-1; no clear D gene. Trimming removed 5 bases from V and 0 bases from J, with 10 bases in between. From germline, CDR1 is LNHDA and CDR2 SQIVND (reference sequence). The CDR3 sequence is 14 residues long. In DNA, the CDR3 is TGTGCCAGTAGTTACCGGGCCTTGAACACTGAAGCTTTCTTT. Residues: CASSYRALNTEAFF. The complete variable domain, with remaining parts taken from reference TRBV19 and TRBJ1-1, reads DGGITQSPKYLFRKEGQNVTLSCEQNLNHDAMYWYRQDPGQGLRLIYYSQIVNDFQKGDIAEGYSVSREKKESFPLTVTSAQKNPTAFYLCASSYRALNTEAFFGQGTRLTVV.

The chain combines TRBV10-3 with TRBJ2-5; 8 bases map to TRBD2. The CDR3 loop spans 15 amino acids. After removal of 4 bases from V and 2 bases from J, the junction contained 6 bases not matched to a gene. Germline V gives CDR1 ENHRY, CDR2 SYGVKD. The CDR3 nucleotides read TGTGCCATCAGTGCTAGCGGGCAGATGCAAGAGACCCAGTACTTC. It yields the protein CAISASGQMQETQYF.

The J gene is TRBJ2-3, the V gene TRBV27; 9 nucleotides agree with TRBD2. Trimming cost V 5 bases and J 2 bases; bases outside gene matches: 14. This CDR3 comprises 18 residues. The germline CDR1 and CDR2 sequences are MNHEY and SMNVEV (reference sequence). CDR3 DNA sequence: TGTGCCAGCAGTCCCTCCAGGTCCCCGGGACTAGCCACAGATACGCAGTATTTT. Translation gives CASSPSRSPGLATDTQYF.

This chain uses TRBV4-1 with TRBJ2-7; tentative D call: TRBD2 (6 bases). Between the trimmed V and J ends, which lost 4 bases and 4 bases, there was a span of 17 bases. Germline lookup yields CDR1 MGHRA and CDR2 YSYEKL. This CDR3 has 15 residues. CDR3 in DNA: TGCGCCAGCAGCCCACTACCGGGGGATTTTTACGAGCAGTACTTC. The encoded protein is CASSPLPGDFYEQYF.

This clonotype was seen a few times. The chain's CDR3 is CASRSGAVDTQYF. In nucleotides, the CDR3 is TGTGCCAGCCGAAGCGGGGCCGTAGATACGCAGTATTTT. V gene TRBV6-5 combines with J gene TRBJ2-3, with 7 bases that match TRBD2. The CDR3 is 13 residues long. V shed 8 bases, J shed 5 bases, and the junction held 7 bases outside the gene matches. In germline, CDR1 is MNHEY, CDR2 SVGAGI.

This clonotype was seen a handful of times. This chain connects TRBV5-4 to TRBJ1-3; weak D call: TRBD1 (6 bases). The CDR3 runs to 15 residues. The V end was cut by 5 bases, the J end by 2 bases, with 14 bases between. From germline, CDR1 is SGHNT and CDR2 YYREEE (reference sequence). CDR3 sequence reads: CASSFDRSPGNTIYF. CDR3 DNA sequence: TGTGCCAGCAGTTTCGACAGGTCCCCTGGAAACACCATATATTTT. Filled out from reference TRBV5-4 and TRBJ1-3, the complete variable domain reads ETGVTQSPTHLIKTRGQQVTLRCSSQSGHNTVSWYQQALGQGPQFIFQYYREEENGRGNFPPRFSGLQFPNYSSELNVNALELDDSALYLCASSFDRSPGNTIYFGEGSWLTVV.

The chain joins TRBV9 to TRBJ2-1; 11 bases map to TRBD2. Unmatched junction bases numbered 8, after V lost 0 bases and J lost 6 bases. The CDR3 consists of 17 residues. Germline V gene sequence: CDR1 SGDLS, CDR2 YYNGEE. The CDR3 spells CASSVASSGGAANEQFF. The CDR3 nucleotides are TGTGCCAGCAGCGTAGCTAGTAGCGGGGGGGCAGCCAATGAGCAGTTCTTC.

The V gene is TRBV6-1, the J gene TRBJ2-5, with TRBD2 matching 7 bases. This CDR3 region has 16 residues. The V gene's germline CDR1 is MNHNS and CDR2 SASEGT. V was pared by 4 bases and J by 5 bases, with 13 bases of the junction left unmatched. The CDR3 nucleotides read TGTGCCAGCAGTGTCATTGAGGGACTACAGGCGGAGACCCAGTACTTC. This encodes CASSVIEGLQAETQYF.

The CDR3 sequence is CASSSPGLADADTQYF. CDR3 bases: TGTGCCAGCAGCTCCCCGGGGCTAGCGGACGCAGATACGCAGTATTTT. The chain combines TRBV7-9 with TRBJ2-3; 7 bases match TRBD2. Germline CDR1 SEHNR, CDR2 FQNEAQ (reference sequence). This CDR3 is built from 16 residues. The junction had 11 bases not matched to a gene; V was cut back by 4 bases and J by 4 bases.

The chain links TRBV9 to TRBJ2-5; D call uncertain. The V gene's germline CDR1 is SGDLS and CDR2 YYNGEE. Deletions cut 3 bases from V and 2 bases from J, with 14 bases between. The CDR3 sequence is 15 residues long. The CDR3 spells CASSASQAIQETQYF. The CDR3 DNA is TGTGCCAGCAGCGCCTCTCAGGCCATACAAGAGACCCAGTACTTC.